Listed here is a single T cell receptor beta chain. Its antigen is still unknown. Germline and junction disagree at one end, which may indicate a read error. The data stem from a study of blood T cell repertoires in COVID-19 (dated by TCRdb to about 2020). For the study in its entirety: ImmuneRACE Cohort 3 recovered participants were defined by two consecutive negative NP/OP PCR tests, healthcare professional clearance, or symptom resolution. The samples were drawn from the first 160 participants of the ongoing ImmuneRACE study and from more than 1,000 subjects provided by 6 global collaborators. The repertoires were released in a freely available public database meant as a resource for research on the immune response to SARS-CoV-2. Sample metadata almost always included a de-identified subject ID, COVID-19 status, age in years and sex. Subjects who had been exposed to COVID-19, were actively infected with it, or had recovered from it provided the deeply sampled blood TCRbeta repertoires that made up the dataset. Samples covering the acute and convalescent phases of COVID-19 were provided by collaborators in the United States, Italy and Spain. Where available, HLA class I and class II types were taken from metadata supplied by the sample provider and were not determined by assay-based typing. The prospective study material was composed of cDNA or gDNA derived from T cells, B-cell-depleted T cells, or PBMCs. On the study overall, not on this receptor specifically: How much clinical and demographic metadata was included differed by source and by participant, and the metadata was provided uncurated.

Enrolling through a virtual design, the prospective study's participants ranged in age from roughly 18 to 89 years and lived across 24 United States geographic areas. In the prospective study, cohorts were assigned on the basis of participant-reported clinical history obtained from a screening survey and a study questionnaire. In the prospective study, whole blood, serum and a nasopharyngeal or oropharyngeal swab were collected from each participant by mobile phlebotomists. Participants in the prospective study had the option to provide additional blood draws and questionnaires over an approximately 2-month period. Prospective study blood samples were shipped either frozen or at room temperature before DNA extraction. Per the germline V gene, SGHRS is the CDR1 and YFSETQ is the CDR2. Spanning cysteine to phenylalanine, the CDR3 consists of 15 amino acids. The entry retains the CDR3 DNA only, 45 bases that are in frame from base 1.

The immunoSEQ Assay, a bias-controlled multiplex PCR, was used to amplify TCRbeta CDR3 regions from genomic DNA. The authors' pipeline ran thus. The number of nucleated cells in each sample was estimated by amplification of reference gene primers within the assay. Sequence reads were collapsed and filtered to measure the absolute abundance of every unique TCRbeta CDR3 rearrangement. Productive Simpson clonality was computed per sample as the square root of Simpson's diversity index over productive rearrangements. TCRdb provides this immuneACCESS table in a form limited to in-frame rearrangements. Some clones are lacking; in checked studies, under half of them reflect an unresolved V gene, and why the rest are absent is not known. The V and J calls and clone size were taken over from that table, and D and trimming were inferred from the DNA. Recorded for this sample are hundreds of thousands of clones; 85% to 90% of them occurred a single time. Approximately 3% of the sample belongs to the ten largest clones.

The rearrangement combines TRBV5-1 with TRBJ1-1; a stretch of 7 junction bases matches TRBD1. Sequencing was done on a sample of PBMCs or T cells enriched from blood (not recorded which). The TCR originated in a woman in her forties or fifties in a cohort exposed to, infected with or recovered from COVID-19 (not recorded which). CDR3 region: CASSFDRALKTEAFF. In nucleotide form, the sequence is TGCGCCAGCAGTTTTGACAGGGCGTTGAAAACTGAAGCTTTCTTT.